The clone carrying this T cell receptor (beta chain) was seen once. The Seattle patients joined while their infection was active and were tracked longitudinally afterward. This specimen comes from a study of blood T cell repertoires in COVID-19. Study-level background: The samples span acute and convalescent COVID-19 from the United States, Italy and Spain. In each case, the material was cDNA or gDNA derived from T cells, B-cell-depleted T cells, or PBMCs.

Sequencing used immunoSEQ multiplex PCR; TCRdb keeps in-frame clones, though not all of them. Of some 520,000 clones detected, nearly 90% appear once; the ten largest clones hold roughly 1%. Germline assignment: CDR1 GTSNPN and CDR2 SVGIG (reference sequence). With 2 bases removed from V and 0 bases from J, the gap between germline ends came to 7 bases. The CDR3 consists of 13 residues. Sequencing used peripheral blood. This chain joins TRBV30 and TRBJ1-2; possible D gene TRBD1, 5 bases. This TCR was recovered from a young man with COVID-19, enrolled during active disease. CDR3 protein: CAWSQQANYGYTF. CDR3 nucleotides: TGTGCCTGGAGTCAACAGGCTAACTATGGCTACACCTTC.